This is a list of T cell receptor beta chains from one sample in a study of shared clonotypes between healthy human individuals. Profiling relied on immunoSEQ multiplex PCR, and the TCRdb table lists in-frame clones only, not all of them. The sample records 2,500,000 or so clones, just over 90% being singletons. Sequencing used naive CD4+ T cells sorted from blood. These receptors originate from a young man in good health. Both conserved end residues are trimmed from each CDR3. The order of the fields is J gene, V gene, CDR3 length, CDR3 protein.

TRBJ1-6	TRBV28	13	ASSLVTVDNSPLH
TRBJ1-1	TRBV18	12	ASSPGALNTEAF
TRBJ2-3	TRBV7-9	14	ASSRTGTLTTDTQY
TRBJ1-2	TRBV5-1	12	ASSLGQGEYGYT
TRBJ1-1	TRBV5-4	10	ASSLGLKGAF
TRBJ2-5	TRBV15	11	ATNQRPKETQY
TRBJ1-2	TRBV6-6	13	ASTRLGGLFWGYT
TRBJ2-1	TRBV6-5	14	ASSSRTSGTRNEQF
TRBJ2-6	TRBV5-4	13	ASSFGGSGANVLT
TRBJ1-5	TRBV6-1	11	ASSDRGHQPQH
TRBJ2-2	TRBV5-1	12	ASSLDSLFGELF
TRBJ2-7	TRBV5-1	9	ASSLTGEQY
TRBJ2-4	TRBV4-1	13	ASSPSEGAKNIQY
TRBJ2-3	TRBV4-1	16	ASSQDRKLAGGSDTQY
TRBJ1-2	TRBV6-1	13	ASSDHGSSFYGYT
TRBJ1-3	TRBV11-2	14	ASSHRTGSSGNTIY
TRBJ2-5	TRBV7-3	13	ASSLMGRVRETQY
TRBJ2-7	TRBV2	12	ASSLTGAPYEQY
TRBJ2-3	TRBV6-5	13	ASSWGLTNTDTQY
TRBJ2-6	TRBV7-8	16	ASSLVRQGYSGANVLT
TRBJ2-5	TRBV9	14	ASSDGHRGNQETQY
TRBJ1-2	TRBV6-5	13	ASSYSTGTTFGYT
TRBJ2-5	TRBV4-1	11	ASSQNRGETQY
TRBJ1-1	TRBV6-6	12	AIKSGTANTEAF
TRBJ2-6	TRBV9	15	ASSVGGSFSGANVLT
TRBJ2-5	TRBV2	11	ASSRVTIGTQY
TRBJ1-4	TRBV7-9	9	ASSLAGTLF
TRBJ2-1	TRBV25-1	16	ASSEPPGSGSSYNEQF
TRBJ2-3	TRBV6-1	11	ATEARETDTQY
TRBJ1-1	TRBV2	11	ASRGSGGTEAF
TRBJ2-5	TRBV7-9	11	ASSFGGQETQY
TRBJ1-3	TRBV28	14	ASSGTGTSSGNTIY
TRBJ2-5	TRBV29-1	10	SVGGGQETQY